This TCR beta chain emerged from a study of T cell responses to AZD1222 COVID-19 vaccine. Study-wide findings and caveats: The donor group comprised mostly white British people and more females; the analysis possibly underestimated clonal diversity. Baseline testing showed seropositivity in only a handful of AZD1222 recipients. Increased Spike-specific TCR breadth and depth were observed after two AZD1222 doses.

Concerning this clone: Its antigen is unidentified.

Repertoires were generated with immunoSEQ multiplex PCR, while TCRdb's copy carries only in-frame clones and drops some. The sample lists some 130,000 clones, roughly 85% occurring once. Trimming removed 6 bases from V and 7 bases from J; junction bases left unmatched: 14. CDR3 length equals 15 residues. Germline V gene sequence: CDR1 SNHLY, CDR2 FYNNEI. This clonotype was sampled from an adult who received the MenACWY meningococcal vaccine as a control. This specimen consisted of peripheral blood, obtained 28 days after the second dose of the MenACWY control vaccine. The rearrangement uses TRBV2 and TRBJ1-2; 7 nucleotides align to TRBD1. The CDR3, as DNA: TGTGCCAGCAGACCCGGCGTGGACAGGACTAGTGGCTACACCTTC. It codes for CASRPGVDRTSGYTF. Using reference TRBV2 and TRBJ1-2 for the parts outside the CDR3, the full variable domain is EPEVTQTPSHQVTQMGQEVILRCVPISNHLYFYWYRQILGQKVEFLVSFYNNEISEKSEIFDDQFSVERPDGSNFTLKIRSTKLEDSAMYFCASRPGVDRTSGYTFGSGTRLTVV.